Below are 22 T cell receptor beta chains sequenced from a single sample in a study of blood T cell repertoires in COVID-19. Assay: immunoSEQ multiplex PCR; the TCRdb copy retains only in-frame clones and omits some. The table shows more than 250,000 clones, with about 85% occurring only once. Source material: PBMCs or T cells enriched from blood (not recorded which). The receptors derive from a woman in her twenties or thirties who had recovered from COVID-19.

V usage is TRBV19 and J usage is TRBJ1-5, with D unclear. Germline values: CDR1 LNHDA, CDR2 SQIVND (reference sequence). Trimming took off 3 bases at V and 7 bases at J, with 10 bases between the two ends. This CDR3 has 13 amino acids. CDR3 amino acids: CASSIGSQQPQHF. The CDR3, as DNA: TGTGCCAGTAGTATCGGCTCACAGCAGCCCCAGCATTTT.

Only one count was recorded for this clone. The V gene is TRBV6-2 or TRBV6-3, the J gene TRBJ2-1; D is unclear. Trimming took 4 bases from V and 0 from J, leaving 10 bases between them. Germline values: CDR1 MNHEY, CDR2 SVGEGT. The length of the CDR3 is 15 residues. The CDR3 is CASSSYSSSYNEQFF. The CDR3 nucleotides are TGTGCCAGCAGTTCATACTCGAGCTCCTACAATGAGCAGTTCTTC.

CDR3 bases: TGTGCCAGCAGCCCGAGCCTGAACACTGAAGCTTTCTTT. Translating gives CASSPSLNTEAFF. The chain is built from TRBV14 and TRBJ1-1; D remains unclear. CDR1 SGHDN and CDR2 FVKESK come from the germline V gene. This CDR3 is built from 13 residues. Between the trimmed V and J ends, which lost 4 bases and 0 bases, there was a span of 6 bases.

V is TRBV24-1 and J is TRBJ2-2, with a weak D call TRBD2 (5 bases). CDR1 is KGHDR, CDR2 SFDVKD, per germline. The V end was cut by 7 bases, the J end by 4 bases, with 12 bases between. The CDR3 runs 14 residues. This CDR3 is CATSEDGVTGELFF. In nucleotides, the CDR3 is TGTGCCACCAGCGAAGACGGGGTCACCGGGGAGCTGTTTTTT.

This clone was counted a single time. The chain recombines TRBV18 with TRBJ2-2; 7 nucleotides line up with TRBD1. The CDR3 has 14 amino acids. The V and J ends lost 1 base and 4 bases, in that order; junction bases with no gene match: 0. CDR1 is KGHSH and CDR2 is LQKENI in the germline V gene. The CDR3 DNA reads TGTGCCAGCTCACCACAGGGGGCCACCGGGGAGCTGTTTTTT. Its translation is CASSPQGATGELFF.

In DNA, the CDR3 is TGTGCCAGCAGCTTACCGGGTGCCGCGGGTGAAGCTTTCTTT. Protein: CASSLPGAAGEAFF. The V call is TRBV7-2, the J call TRBJ1-1; no reliable D call. The length of the CDR3 is 14 residues. Germline V gene sequence: CDR1 SGHTA, CDR2 FQGNSA. V was trimmed by 2 bases and J by 7 bases, leaving 14 bases between them.

This clone has more than one count but fewer than ten. V gene TRBV5-4 combines with J gene TRBJ1-6; 11 nucleotides match TRBD1. This CDR3 spans 18 amino acids. V was pared by 3 bases and J by 0 bases, with 5 bases of the junction left unmatched. From germline, CDR1 is SGHNT and CDR2 YYREEE (reference sequence). The CDR3 sequence: CASSSRDRGVSYNSPLHF. The DNA of the CDR3 is TGTGCCAGCAGCTCCCGGGACAGGGGGGTCTCCTATAATTCACCCCTCCACTTT.

The rearrangement uses TRBV30 and TRBJ1-5; D unresolved. V was cut by 0 bases and J by 9 bases, with 18 bases left in between. The CDR3 contains 15 residues. Per the germline V gene, CDR1 is GTSNPN and CDR2 is SVGIG (reference sequence). The CDR3 protein is CAWSVRGNSGLPQHF. The DNA for the CDR3 is TGTGCCTGGAGTGTACGCGGGAACAGTGGATTGCCCCAGCATTTT.

The gene calls are TRBV27 and TRBJ2-7; maybe TRBD2 (7 bases). V dropped 4 bases and J dropped 5 bases, with 12 bases sitting between them. CDR3 length: 13 residues. Germline V gives CDR1 MNHEY, CDR2 SMNVEV (reference sequence). The CDR3 is CASSSGGPHEQYF. The CDR3 DNA follows: TGTGCCAGCAGTTCCGGGGGGCCCCACGAGCAGTACTTC.

The table lists this clone with many counts. The chain's CDR3 is CASSPYSRGSLIYGYTF. In DNA, the CDR3 is TGTGCCAGCAGCCCCTATAGCAGGGGAAGCTTGATCTATGGCTACACCTTC. The chain is built from TRBV5-6 and TRBJ1-2, with D maybe TRBD1 (6 bases). In germline, CDR1 is SGHDT, CDR2 YYEEEE. V was trimmed by 4 bases and J by 4 bases, leaving 23 bases between them. CDR3 length: 17 amino acids.

The chain joins TRBV27 to TRBJ2-2; D possibly corresponds to TRBD1 (5 bases). Germline CDR1 and CDR2: MNHEY and SMNVEV (reference sequence). The CDR3 is made up of 16 amino acids. Deletions cut 4 bases from V and 6 bases from J, with 18 bases between. The CDR3 sequence is CASSSRVRAVPGELFF. The CDR3 region has the DNA TGTGCCAGCAGTTCCAGGGTGCGCGCCGTTCCCGGGGAGCTGTTTTTT.

V gene TRBV7-9 combines with J gene TRBJ1-5; D might be TRBD1 (5 bases). Between the trimmed V and J ends, which lost 5 bases and 6 bases, there was a span of 11 bases. The V gene's germline CDR1 is SEHNR and CDR2 FQNEAQ (reference sequence). CDR3 length: 13 amino acids. CDR3 DNA: TGTGCCAGCAGCCGGGCGGGGGTTCAGCCCCAGCATTTT. It is translated as CASSRAGVQPQHF.

The V and J genes are TRBV4-1 and TRBJ1-5; D gene uncertain. The CDR3 is 17 amino acids. CDR1 and CDR2 (germline): MGHRA, YSYEKL. V was shortened by 0 bases and J by 1 base, with 13 bases between the two germline ends. CDR3 sequence reads: CASSQDPTGRSNQPQHF. The CDR3 region has the DNA TGCGCCAGCAGCCAAGATCCCACCGGTCGGAGCAATCAGCCCCAGCATTTT.

This clone was counted only a few times. The V gene is TRBV10-3, the J gene TRBJ1-4; 9 bases agree with TRBD1. Germline V gene lookup returns CDR1 ENHRY and CDR2 SYGVKD. The CDR3 extends over 15 amino acids. Germline trimming cut 6 bases from V and 4 bases from J; bases unmatched to any gene: 6. The CDR3 nucleotides read TGTGCCATCAGGGCCGGGACAGGGAGTAATGAAAAACTGTTTTTT. Its translation is CAIRAGTGSNEKLFF.

The chain recombines TRBV7-2 with TRBJ1-2, with 8 bases that match TRBD1. The junction had 4 bases not matched to a gene; V was cut back by 5 bases and J by 2 bases. Germline V gives CDR1 SGHTA, CDR2 FQGNSA. The CDR3 loop spans 14 amino acids. This chain's CDR3 is CASSQTGGNYGYTF. The CDR3 DNA sequence: TGTGCCAGCAGCCAAACAGGGGGAAACTATGGCTACACCTTC. The full variable domain, with the rest looked up from reference TRBV7-2 and TRBJ1-2, is GAGVSQSPSNKVTEKGKDVELRCDPISGHTALYWYRQSLGQGLEFLIYFQGNSAPDKSGLPSDRFSAERTGGSVSTLTIQRTQQEDSAVYLCASSQTGGNYGYTFGSGTRLTVV.

The V and J genes are TRBV14 and TRBJ1-2; 7 positions match TRBD1. From germline, CDR1 is SGHDN and CDR2 FVKESK. The CDR3 extends over 15 amino acids. The V gene end was trimmed by 3 bases and the J gene end by 8 bases; junction bases not matched to a gene: 12. DNA of the CDR3: TGTGCCAGCAGCCACCGGACAGGCGAACCGGGGGGCTACACCTTC. Translation: CASSHRTGEPGGYTF.

The CDR3 is CACPRALGSGNTIYF. The CDR3 DNA reads as TGTGCCTGCCCGAGGGCACTCGGCTCTGGAAACACCATATATTTT. The chain uses TRBV30 and TRBJ1-3; D ambiguous. The germline V gene encodes CDR1 GTSNPN and CDR2 SVGIG (reference sequence). Deletions cut 6 bases from V and 0 bases from J, with 15 bases between. The CDR3 is made up of 15 amino acids.

The CDR3 DNA reads as TGTGCCAGCAGTCGTCAGGACAGGGGGAGAGGCTACACCTTC. It is translated as CASSRQDRGRGYTF. V is TRBV3-1 (or the pseudogene TRBV3-2) and J is TRBJ1-2; 10 positions agree with TRBD1. The CDR3 has 14 amino acids. V was pared by 6 bases and J by 8 bases, with 9 bases of the junction left unmatched. Germline assignment: CDR1 LGHDT and CDR2 YNNKEL (reference sequence).

This chain links TRBV5-1 with TRBJ1-1; 9 bases fit TRBD1. The CDR3 sequence is 12 residues long. Germline V CDR1 and CDR2: SGHRS, YFSETQ. V trimming: 2 bases; J trimming: 11 bases; junction bases outside the gene matches: 4. CDR3 in amino acids: CASSFGDREAFF. DNA of the CDR3: TGCGCCAGCAGCTTTGGGGACAGGGAGGCTTTCTTT. Using reference TRBV5-1 and TRBJ1-1 for the parts outside the CDR3, the full variable domain is KAGVTQTPRYLIKTRGQQVTLSCSPISGHRSVSWYQQTPGQGLQFLFEYFSETQRNKGNFPGRFSGRQFSNSRSEMNVSTLELGDSALYLCASSFGDREAFFGQGTRLTVV.

In regard to this clone: The sample holds other DNA sequences that translate to the same CDR3. The chain links TRBV6-5 to TRBJ1-1; no reliable D call. The ends were cut back, 0 bases at V and 5 bases at J, with 10 bases in the middle. Germline CDR1 and CDR2: MNHEY and SVGAGI. The CDR3 is 14 residues long. The CDR3 sequence: CASSYSTRRTEAFF. CDR3 DNA sequence: TGTGCCAGCAGTTACTCGACTAGGAGGACTGAAGCTTTCTTT.

This chain joins TRBV13 and TRBJ1-1, with 12 bases lining up with TRBD1. With V trimmed by 1 base and J by 1 base, 16 bases remained unmatched. Germline V gives CDR1 PRHDT, CDR2 FYEKMQ (reference sequence). This CDR3 is 21 amino acids long. As DNA, the CDR3 is TGTGCCAGCAGCTTAGACTCCGGGACAGGGGGCGGGAGTATAGAGAACACTGAAGCTTTCTTT. It codes for CASSLDSGTGGGSIENTEAFF.

This chain joins TRBV27 and TRBJ1-5; D gene uncertain. Germline loops: CDR1 MNHEY, CDR2 SMNVEV (reference sequence). This CDR3 has 14 amino acids. Trimming stripped 3 bases from V and 2 bases from J, with 8 bases between. The CDR3 protein is CASSLRGRNQPQHF. Here the CDR3 DNA reads TGTGCCAGCAGTTTGCGCGGTCGCAATCAGCCCCAGCATTTT.